The clone carrying this TCR beta chain was seen many times. Antigen: not known. This specimen comes from a study of tumor-infiltrating lymphocytes in glioblastoma multiforme. CDR1 and CDR2 from the germline V gene are MDHEN and SYDVKM. V was shortened by 6 bases and J by 9 bases, with 17 bases between the two germline ends. CDR3 length: 13 amino acids. TCRB libraries came from RNA via three nested multiplex PCR rounds. TCRdb ran MiXCR on the multiplex PCR reads and lists one entry per CDR3 protein. The table has tens of thousands of distinct CDR3 sequences, roughly two thirds seen once. Findings of the study overall: TCR plus mutation findings rest on a single glioblastoma patient.

The sequence was collected from a male donor with glioblastoma. This chain connects TRBV28 to TRBJ2-5, with no clear D. What was sequenced was brain tumor tissue. DNA for the CDR3: TGTGCCAGCAGGCTTTCCTTAGGGTTTTCCCAGTACTTC. It codes for CASRLSLGFSQYF.